Following are 30 T cell receptor beta chains from one sample sequenced in a study of T-cell reconstitution after alpha-beta-depleted transplantation in children. Unique molecular identifiers were incorporated during preparation of the TCRbeta library. Via MiXCR, TCRdb re-called the PCR reads, giving one row per CDR3 protein. Of 200,000 to 250,000 distinct CDR3 sequences listed, roughly a tenth are singletons. Material: PBMCs, obtained before TCRalphabeta/CD19-depleted stem cell transplant. Receptors originate from a child less than two years old with acute myeloid leukemia, due to receive a stem cell transplant.

This clonotype occurred many times. This rearrangement joins TRBV5-1 to TRBJ2-7; D possibly matches TRBD1 or TRBD2 (6 bases each). Trimming shortened V by 0 bases and J by 1 base, and 20 bases separated the two germline ends. The CDR3 length is 18 residues. Germline CDR1 is SGHRS and CDR2 is YFSETQ. CDR3 residues: CASSLGPYRRGASYEQYF. The CDR3 DNA is TGCGCCAGCAGCTTGGGCCCCTATAGAAGGGGGGCTTCCTACGAGCAGTACTTC.

This clonotype was counted between two and nine times. The J gene is TRBJ2-7, the V gene TRBV11-2; D gene uncertain. This CDR3 spans 14 amino acids. Trimming removed 2 bases at V and 2 bases at J, with 10 bases between. The germline V gene has CDR1 SGHAT and CDR2 FQNNGV. The CDR3 reads CASSLLDNTYEQYF. The CDR3 region has the DNA TGTGCCAGCAGCTTATTAGATAACACCTACGAGCAGTACTTC.

This clonotype showed up many times. The CDR3 nucleotides are TGTGCCAGCAGTTTCGCAGGGGGCGAACCCGGGGAGCTGTTTTTT. It encodes CASSFAGGEPGELFF. The V and J genes are TRBV28 and TRBJ2-2; TRBD1 agrees at 8 bases. V lost 3 bases to trimming and J lost 6 bases; unmatched junction nucleotides: 6. The CDR3 consists of 15 residues. CDR1 is MDHEN and CDR2 is SYDVKM in the germline V gene.

DNA of the CDR3: TGTGCCACCAGTGAGGGTCGGAGCTCTGGGGCCAACGTCCTGACTTTC. Translated: CATSEGRSSGANVLTF. This chain connects TRBV24-1 to TRBJ2-6, with no clear D. The CDR3 consists of 16 residues. CDR1 and CDR2 (germline): KGHDR, SFDVKD. V was cut by 4 bases and J by 0 bases, with 9 bases left in between.

This clonotype was observed at least ten times. The chain couples TRBV29-1 to TRBJ1-5; TRBD1 aligns across 10 bases. In germline, CDR1 is SQVTM, CDR2 ANQGSEA. The CDR3 is 13 amino acids. Unmatched junction bases numbered 3, after V lost 4 bases and J lost 6 bases. This chain's CDR3 is CSVGGTGAQPQHF. The CDR3 DNA follows: TGCAGCGTTGGGGGGACAGGGGCTCAGCCCCAGCATTTT. Combining the CDR3 with reference TRBV29-1 and TRBJ1-5 gives the whole variable domain SAVISQKPSRDICQRGTSLTIQCQVDSQVTMMFWYRQQPGQSLTLIATANQGSEATYESGFVIDKFPISRPNLTFSTLTVSNMSPEDSSIYLCSVGGTGAQPQHFGDGTRLSIL.

This clonotype was observed many times. This sequence joins TRBV5-1 and TRBJ2-7; perhaps TRBD1 as D (6 bases). Deletions cut 7 bases from V and 5 bases from J, with 19 bases between. Germline lookup yields CDR1 SGHRS and CDR2 YFSETQ. The CDR3 runs 14 residues. This CDR3 is CASFYGGQRNEQYF. The CDR3 nucleotides are TGCGCCAGCTTCTATGGGGGACAAAGGAACGAGCAGTACTTC.

The rearrangement links TRBV19 to TRBJ2-7; the match to TRBD2 covers 9 bases. Germline V gene lookup returns CDR1 LNHDA and CDR2 SQIVND (reference sequence). The CDR3 contains 16 residues. Germline trimming cut 6 bases from V and 0 bases from J; bases unmatched to any gene: 9. CDR3 sequence: CASRGVAGDSSYEQYF. The DNA for the CDR3 is TGTGCCAGTAGAGGGGTAGCGGGAGACAGCTCCTACGAGCAGTACTTC.

There are a few counts of this clonotype. The chain is built from TRBV27 and TRBJ2-5; D is ambiguous. Germline V gene lookup returns CDR1 MNHEY and CDR2 SMNVEV (reference sequence). This CDR3 has 14 residues. Trimming cost V 3 bases and J 0 bases, with 8 bases left between them. CDR3 DNA: TGTGCCAGCAGTTTGTCCAGGTACCAAGAGACCCAGTACTTC. Translating it yields CASSLSRYQETQYF.

This clonotype was picked up many times. The chain couples TRBV7-9 to TRBJ2-1; 9 bases are a match to TRBD2. J gave up 7 bases and V 1 base, and 5 bases lay outside the gene matches. Germline V gene sequence: CDR1 SEHNR, CDR2 FQNEAQ (reference sequence). The CDR3 loop spans 15 amino acids. The CDR3 region is CASSLVSGSLNEQFF. The CDR3 DNA is TGTGCCAGCAGCTTAGTTAGCGGGAGTTTAAATGAGCAGTTCTTC.

Points on this clonotype: The junction and the germline gene differ at one end; a read error may be behind it. The chain is built from TRBV20-1 and TRBJ1-1; no firm D call. The CDR3 contains 11 residues. The germline CDR1 and CDR2 sequences are DFQATT and SNEGSKA (reference sequence). The CDR3 protein is CSASPVTRASF. The CDR3 DNA is TGCAGTGCTAGCCCGGTAACCCGAGCTTCCTTT.

This clonotype was detected many times. The rearrangement uses TRBV5-1 and TRBJ1-1; 11 bases agree with TRBD1. Trimming cost V 3 bases and J 1 base; bases outside gene matches: 5. Germline CDR1 is SGHRS and CDR2 is YFSETQ. The CDR3 has 16 residues. DNA for the CDR3: TGCGCCAGCAGCTACGGACAGGGGGCTCGGAACACTGAAGCTTTCTTT. Translated: CASSYGQGARNTEAFF.

This clonotype was seen at least ten times. The chain uses TRBV20-1 and TRBJ2-3; D remains unclear. Between the trimmed V and J ends, which lost 5 bases and 2 bases, there was a span of 11 bases. The V gene's germline CDR1 is DFQATT and CDR2 SNEGSKA (reference sequence). The CDR3 consists of 13 residues. This CDR3 reads CSAQEGITDTQYF. In nucleotides, the CDR3 is TGCAGTGCTCAGGAAGGAATCACAGATACGCAGTATTTT.

In this sample, this clonotype turned up many times. The chain is built from TRBV2 and TRBJ1-1; D gene unclear. The CDR3 extends over 14 amino acids. From germline, CDR1 is SNHLY and CDR2 FYNNEI. The germline V and J ends were trimmed by 3 bases and 0 bases, with 8 bases remaining between them. CDR3 nucleotides: TGTGCCAGCAGTGAGGAGGTTATGAACACTGAAGCTTTCTTT. Translating it yields CASSEEVMNTEAFF.

This clonotype turned up a few times. This chain links TRBV13 with TRBJ2-1; D call uncertain. Per the germline V gene, CDR1 is PRHDT and CDR2 is FYEKMQ (reference sequence). V dropped 6 bases and J dropped 0 bases, with 12 bases sitting between them. CDR3 length: 15 amino acids. In DNA form, the CDR3 reads TGTGCCAGCAGAGAGGCCGCTAGCTCCTACAATGAGCAGTTCTTC. It is translated as CASREAASSYNEQFF.

In this sample, this clonotype turned up many times. The chain carries TRBV5-8 and TRBJ2-1; tentatively, D is TRBD2 (5 bases). The CDR3 totals 13 residues. Trimming pared 2 bases from V and 2 bases from J, leaving 5 bases between. The germline CDR1 and CDR2 sequences are SGHTS and YDEGEE. CDR3: CASSFGAYNEQFF. Here the CDR3 DNA reads TGTGCCAGCAGCTTCGGGGCCTACAATGAGCAGTTCTTC.

This clonotype was found many times. The chain has TRBV5-4 and TRBJ2-5, with TRBD2 matching over 9 bases. The germline CDR1 and CDR2 sequences are SGHNT and YYREEE (reference sequence). The V segment lost 1 base and the J segment 5 bases; nucleotides outside the gene matches: 6. The CDR3 sequence is 15 residues long. DNA for the CDR3: TGTGCCAGCAGCTTGCGTAGCGGGAGCAGGGAGACCCAGTACTTC. Encoded protein: CASSLRSGSRETQYF. The full variable domain, in which reference TRBV5-4 and TRBJ2-5 provide the parts outside the CDR3, is ETGVTQSPTHLIKTRGQQVTLRCSSQSGHNTVSWYQQALGQGPQFIFQYYREEENGRGNFPPRFSGLQFPNYSSELNVNALELDDSALYLCASSLRSGSRETQYFGPGTRLLVL.

This clonotype has more than one count but fewer than ten. This chain joins TRBV29-1 and TRBJ2-1; D gene ambiguous. Germline loops: CDR1 SQVTM, CDR2 ANQGSEA. V shed 5 bases and J shed 3 bases, with 14 bases lying between them. The CDR3 is 14 residues long. The CDR3 coding sequence is TGCAGCGTTCTTTGGAGATACCACTACAATGAGCAGTTCTTC. Its translation: CSVLWRYHYNEQFF.

This clonotype has at least ten counts. The chain couples TRBV13 to TRBJ1-1; 9 bases are shared with TRBD1. Germline trimming cut 6 bases from V and 3 bases from J; bases unmatched to any gene: 2. This CDR3 is 13 amino acids long. Germline values: CDR1 PRHDT, CDR2 FYEKMQ (reference sequence). CDR3: CASRQGADTEAFF. CDR3 bases: TGTGCCAGCAGACAGGGGGCAGACACTGAAGCTTTCTTT.

This clonotype was recorded at least ten times. V and J are TRBV24-1 and TRBJ2-3, with TRBD2 identical over 8 bases. The CDR3 sequence is 14 residues long. The trim removed 7 bases at V and 3 bases at J, leaving 5 bases unmatched. The germline V gene has CDR1 KGHDR and CDR2 SFDVKD. The CDR3 DNA sequence: TGTGCCACCAGGCGGGGGGCGAAAACAGATACGCAGTATTTT. Its translation: CATRRGAKTDTQYF.

This clonotype was seen only a few times. The chain joins TRBV6-1 to TRBJ1-1; no reliable D call. Germline V gene sequence: CDR1 MNHNS, CDR2 SASEGT. The length of the CDR3 is 13 residues. The V and J ends lost 3 bases and 11 bases respectively, with 16 bases between them. CDR3: CASSDESPPAAFF. The DNA for the CDR3 is TGTGCCAGCAGTGACGAAAGTCCCCCGGCGGCTTTCTTT.

This clonotype was seen more than once but under ten times. The chain couples TRBV20-1 to TRBJ1-2, with a weak D call TRBD1 (6 bases). Germline lookup yields CDR1 DFQATT and CDR2 SNEGSKA (reference sequence). The CDR3 extends over 14 amino acids. The V end was cut by 3 bases, the J end by 4 bases, with 15 bases between. Here the CDR3 DNA reads TGCAGTGCTAGTGAGCAGGGGTTTAGCTATGGCTACACCTTC. The encoded protein is CSASEQGFSYGYTF.

The sample holds many counts of this clonotype. The CDR3: CASSLLSSSGSNNEQFF. The CDR3 DNA follows: TGTGCCAGCAGCTTACTCTCGTCTAGCGGGAGTAACAATGAGCAGTTCTTC. The J gene is TRBJ2-1, the V gene TRBV11-2; TRBD2 matches 10 bases. Germline assignment: CDR1 SGHAT and CDR2 FQNNGV. With 2 bases clipped from V and 5 bases from J, the junction kept 9 bases outside the gene matches. The CDR3 totals 17 residues. Full variable domain (remainder filled in from reference TRBV11-2 and TRBJ2-1): EAGVAQSPRYKIIEKRQSVAFWCNPISGHATLYWYQQILGQGPKLLIQFQNNGVVDDSQLPKDRFSAERLKGVDSTLKIQPAKLEDSAVYLCASSLLSSSGSNNEQFFGPGTRLTVL.

Notes on this clonotype: One end of the junction is discordant with germline, which a read error may explain. The chain has TRBV5-1 and TRBJ1-2, with unresolved D. This CDR3 is built from 16 residues. CDR1 and CDR2 (germline): SGHRS, YFSETQ. The CDR3 DNA reads as TGCGCCAACAGCCCCTCGCGTGGAGCCGGGGTCTATGGCTACACCTTC. It encodes CANSPSRGAGVYGYTF.

This clonotype has a count of ten or more. The chain employs TRBV30 and TRBJ2-7, with D unclear. Trimming took 2 bases from V and 6 from J, leaving 11 bases between them. This CDR3 region has 12 residues. CDR1 GTSNPN and CDR2 SVGIG come from the germline V gene (reference sequence). The CDR3 protein is CAWSTAGAEQYF. The CDR3 bases are TGTGCCTGGAGTACCGCAGGAGCCGAGCAGTACTTC.

This clonotype has ten or more counts. The V and J genes are TRBV7-6 and TRBJ2-1; the match to TRBD2 covers 8 bases. The CDR3 consists of 16 residues. Looked up from germline, CDR1 is SGHVS and CDR2 is FNYEAQ. V gave up 5 bases and J gave up 3 bases; unmatched junction bases: 9. CDR3 nucleotide sequence: TGTGCCAGCAGCCTCCTAGGGGCGGGAGGCTACAATGAGCAGTTCTTC. As protein: CASSLLGAGGYNEQFF.

This clonotype occurred many times. This rearrangement joins TRBV9 to TRBJ2-5, with D possibly TRBD2 on 6 matching bases. Trimming removed 0 bases at V and 5 bases at J, with 11 bases between. The CDR3 has 14 amino acids. CDR1 and CDR2 from the germline V gene are SGDLS and YYNGEE. The CDR3 sequence: CASSVEQGRETQYF. The CDR3 DNA sequence: TGTGCCAGCAGCGTAGAGCAAGGGAGGGAGACCCAGTACTTC.

Many counts were recorded for this clonotype. The genes are TRBV11-1 and TRBJ2-7, with 10 nucleotides matching TRBD2. Germline values: CDR1 SGHAT, CDR2 FQDESV (reference sequence). Trimming at V came to 3 bases and at J to 2 bases, leaving 13 bases not matched to a gene. This CDR3 comprises 18 residues. The CDR3 DNA is TGTGCCAGCAGCTTGCGCTATACCGGGACTAGCGAGACCTACGAGCAGTACTTC. Amino acid sequence: CASSLRYTGTSETYEQYF.

This clonotype was recorded at least ten times. The chain joins TRBV20-1 to TRBJ2-3, with a weak D call TRBD2 (6 bases). Trimming pared 7 bases from V and 1 base from J, leaving 6 bases between. The germline V gene encodes CDR1 DFQATT and CDR2 SNEGSKA (reference sequence). This CDR3 is 11 amino acids long. CDR3 in amino acids: CSGEGTDTQYF. The CDR3 region has the DNA TGCAGTGGGGAGGGCACAGATACGCAGTATTTT.

The J gene is TRBJ1-1, the V gene TRBV11-3; the match to TRBD1 covers 10 bases. CDR3 length: 15 residues. CDR1 and CDR2 (germline): SGHNT, YENEEA. V dropped 5 bases and J dropped 5; count of bases not matched to a gene: 8. The CDR3, as DNA: TGTGCCAGCAGCCCGGCCCGGGACAGGGGAACTGAAGCTTTCTTT. Translating it yields CASSPARDRGTEAFF.

This clonotype came up many times. This chain joins TRBV10-3 and TRBJ2-1; D unclear. Per germline, CDR1 ENHRY and CDR2 SYGVKD. CDR3 length equals 12 residues. V gave up 4 bases and J gave up 6 bases, with 7 bases separating them. The CDR3 sequence: CAISVDSNEQFF. In DNA, the CDR3 is TGTGCCATCAGTGTAGACTCCAATGAGCAGTTCTTC.